These T cell receptor beta chains were read from a single sample in a study of cytomegalovirus exposure and HLA in healthy donors. This table comes from immunoSEQ multiplex PCR, and its TCRdb copy is limited to in-frame clones, with some not included. In the table there are tens of thousands of clones, about three quarters of which are singletons. Input material: PBMCs. Receptors originate from a woman aged 40 to 50 in good health and CMV-seropositive. Both conserved end residues are part of each CDR3. Each record gives: clone size, V gene, D gene, J gene, CDR3 protein, CDR3 DNA. A D gene is named only where the DNA matches it firmly. Not all rows give a size; the values are once, few, many and, for expanded clones, a class.

clone_size: once
v_call: TRBV6-1
d_call: TRBD2
j_call: TRBJ2-7
cdr3_aa: CASSEAAGLARLEQYF
cdr3_nt: TGTGCCAGCAGTGAAGCCGCGGGACTAGCTCGTCTCGAGCAGTACTTC

clone_size: .
v_call: TRBV7-9
d_call: TRBD2
j_call: TRBJ2-7
cdr3_aa: CASSLGSGRGYEQYF
cdr3_nt: TGTGCCAGCAGCTTAGGGTCAGGGAGGGGATACGAGCAGTACTTC

clone_size: .
v_call: TRBV18
d_call: .
j_call: TRBJ1-1
cdr3_aa: CASSPTSGNTEAFF
cdr3_nt: TGTGCCAGCTCACCCACCTCGGGGAACACTGAAGCTTTCTTT

clone_size: few
v_call: TRBV13
d_call: .
j_call: TRBJ1-2
cdr3_aa: CASSPYINYGYTF
cdr3_nt: TGTGCCAGCAGCCCATACATAAACTATGGCTACACCTTC

clone_size: once
v_call: TRBV2
d_call: .
j_call: TRBJ1-1
cdr3_aa: CASSERRGAFF
cdr3_nt: TGTGCCAGCAGTGAACGGAGAGGAGCTTTCTTT

clone_size: .
v_call: TRBV5-1
d_call: .
j_call: TRBJ1-1
cdr3_aa: CASSGGAEQAFF
cdr3_nt: TGCGCCAGCAGCGGGGGGGCGGAACAAGCTTTCTTT

clone_size: .
v_call: TRBV15
d_call: TRBD1
j_call: TRBJ1-5
cdr3_aa: CATRQGGNQPQHF
cdr3_nt: TGTGCCACCCGACAGGGCGGCAATCAGCCCCAGCATTTT

clone_size: few
v_call: TRBV5-8
d_call: TRBD2
j_call: TRBJ2-1
cdr3_aa: CASSLGAGGRDNEQFF
cdr3_nt: TGTGCCAGCAGCTTGGGTGCGGGGGGGCGCGACAATGAGCAGTTCTTC

clone_size: .
v_call: TRBV12-2
d_call: .
j_call: TRBJ1-6
cdr3_aa: CASRRALATGGSPLHF
cdr3_nt: TGTGCAAGTCGCCGGGCCCTCGCTACGGGGGGCTCACCCCTCCACTTT

clone_size: .
v_call: TRBV6-5
d_call: .
j_call: TRBJ1-5
cdr3_aa: CASSAARGGNQPQHF
cdr3_nt: TGTGCCAGCAGCGCCGCCCGGGGGGGCAATCAGCCCCAGCATTTT

clone_size: .
v_call: TRBV5-4
d_call: TRBD1
j_call: TRBJ1-4
cdr3_aa: CASSSGQATNEKLFF
cdr3_nt: TGTGCCAGCAGCTCTGGACAGGCAACTAATGAAAAACTGTTTTTT

clone_size: .
v_call: TRBV19
d_call: TRBD1
j_call: TRBJ1-1
cdr3_aa: CASSPRQGNTEAFF
cdr3_nt: TGTGCCAGTAGTCCTCGACAGGGGAACACTGAAGCTTTCTTT

clone_size: .
v_call: TRBV2
d_call: .
j_call: TRBJ2-7
cdr3_aa: CASSGVTGQVHEQYF
cdr3_nt: TGTGCCAGCAGTGGGGTCACAGGTCAGGTCCACGAGCAGTACTTC

clone_size: once
v_call: TRBV28
d_call: .
j_call: TRBJ2-5
cdr3_aa: CASSSGDMQETQYF
cdr3_nt: TGTGCCAGCAGTTCGGGTGATATGCAGGAGACCCAGTACTTC

clone_size: .
v_call: TRBV7-8
d_call: TRBD1
j_call: TRBJ2-5
cdr3_aa: CASSLGRGRETQYF
cdr3_nt: TGTGCCAGCAGCCTTGGCAGGGGGCGGGAGACCCAGTACTTC

clone_size: once
v_call: TRBV4-2
d_call: TRBD2
j_call: TRBJ2-2
cdr3_aa: CASSQDNTGGPAGELFF
cdr3_nt: TGTGCCAGCAGCCAAGATAATACGGGGGGGCCAGCCGGGGAGCTGTTTTTT

clone_size: .
v_call: TRBV5-1
d_call: TRBD1
j_call: TRBJ1-6
cdr3_aa: CASSREAGGDSPLHF
cdr3_nt: TGCGCCAGCAGCCGTGAGGCAGGGGGTGATTCACCCCTCCACTTT

clone_size: .
v_call: TRBV18
d_call: .
j_call: TRBJ2-3
cdr3_aa: CASSPSLQHTDTQYF
cdr3_nt: TGTGCCAGCTCACCGTCTCTTCAACACACAGATACGCAGTATTTT

clone_size: .
v_call: TRBV5-4
d_call: .
j_call: TRBJ1-4
cdr3_aa: CASSLQGGAGEKLFF
cdr3_nt: TGTGCCAGCAGTCTCCAAGGGGGGGCTGGGGAAAAACTGTTTTTT

clone_size: .
v_call: TRBV4-3
d_call: TRBD2
j_call: TRBJ2-3
cdr3_aa: CASSQGTSVFADTQYF
cdr3_nt: TGCGCCAGCAGCCAAGGGACTAGCGTATTCGCAGATACGCAGTATTTT

clone_size: .
v_call: TRBV6-5
d_call: TRBD2
j_call: TRBJ2-1
cdr3_aa: CASPKGAGGYNEQFF
cdr3_nt: TGTGCCAGCCCCAAGGGAGCGGGGGGATACAATGAGCAGTTCTTC

clone_size: .
v_call: TRBV5-1
d_call: TRBD1
j_call: TRBJ1-2
cdr3_aa: CASSLSGTEYGYTF
cdr3_nt: TGCGCCAGCAGCCTTTCCGGGACAGAGTATGGCTACACCTTC

clone_size: few
v_call: TRBV4-3
d_call: .
j_call: TRBJ2-1
cdr3_aa: CASSQLGLLEQFF
cdr3_nt: TGCGCCAGCAGCCAATTGGGCCTGCTGGAGCAGTTCTTC

clone_size: once
v_call: TRBV27
d_call: TRBD1
j_call: TRBJ1-2
cdr3_aa: CASSSTGGNGYTF
cdr3_nt: TGTGCCAGCAGTTCGACAGGGGGCAATGGCTACACCTTC